Sequencing of this T cell receptor beta chain was carried out in a study of OX40 agonist ivuxolimab in advanced cancers. For the study at large: Anti-PD-1, anti-PD-L1 or anti-CTLA-4 therapy given earlier was allowed, and 35% to 50% had some. Study-wide results and caveats: Normalized T-cell clonal expansion was also low in a subset of nonresponders.

This clone came up a few times. Its antigen is not known. The CDR3 loop spans 14 amino acids. CDR1 is SQVTM and CDR2 is ANQGSEA in the germline V gene. Only in-frame clones appear in the TCRdb table, and some are missing; sequencing was by immunoSEQ multiplex PCR. The sample carries around 67,000 clones, roughly 81% recorded once. The chain combines TRBV29-1 with TRBJ2-2; D is unclear. The sequenced sample was CD4+ or CD8+ T cells sorted from blood, obtained in a trial of the OX40 agonist ivuxolimab. The sequence was collected from an adult with an advanced solid tumor such as melanoma, head and neck, liver or kidney cancer. The CDR3 protein is CSASGSGPTGELFF. CDR3 sequence (DNA): TGCAGTGCCTCCGGGTCCGGCCCCACCGGGGAGCTGTTTTTT.